This is a list of T cell receptor beta chains from one sample in a study of breast tumors, draining lymph nodes, adjacent tissues. One entry per CDR3 protein results from TCRdb running MiXCR on the multiplex PCR reads. The sample yields more than 200,000 distinct CDR3 sequences, roughly 30% seen once. Input material: axillary lymph node tissue. Receptors were obtained from a female donor with breast cancer. Some clones in this sample may be carry-over from other donors' samples. Both conserved end residues are part of each CDR3. Fields, in order: D gene, clone size, V gene, J gene, CDR3 DNA, CDR3 protein. A D gene is named only where the DNA matches it firmly. Size is omitted from some rows. Given values are once, few, many or a class for expanded clones.

d_call: TRBD2; clone_size: -; v_call: TRBV12-3/TRBV12-4; j_call: TRBJ2-5; cdr3_nt: TGTGCCAGCAGCTTCTCTAGCGGGGGGGCAGAGACCCAGTACTTC; cdr3_aa: CASSFSSGGAETQYF
d_call: TRBD1; clone_size: many; v_call: TRBV7-8; j_call: TRBJ2-1; cdr3_nt: TGTGCCAGCAGCTTACACACAGGGGAGTATGAGCAGTTCTTC; cdr3_aa: CASSLHTGEYEQFF
d_call: TRBD1; clone_size: many; v_call: TRBV6-5; j_call: TRBJ1-5; cdr3_nt: TGTGCCAGCAGGTCGACAGGGGAGAGTCAGCCCCAGCATTTT; cdr3_aa: CASRSTGESQPQHF
d_call: -; clone_size: many; v_call: TRBV15; j_call: TRBJ2-2; cdr3_nt: TGTGCCACCAGCAGTTACACCGGGGAGCTGTTTTTT; cdr3_aa: CATSSYTGELFF
d_call: TRBD2; clone_size: many; v_call: TRBV9; j_call: TRBJ2-3; cdr3_nt: TGTGCCAGCAGCGTAGCCTACAGCCTAGCGGGTAGCACAGATACGCAGTATTTT; cdr3_aa: CASSVAYSLAGSTDTQYF
d_call: -; clone_size: many; v_call: TRBV28; j_call: TRBJ1-2; cdr3_nt: TGTGCCAGCAGTTTAAACGAGGGTGGCTACACCTTC; cdr3_aa: CASSLNEGGYTF
d_call: TRBD1; clone_size: many; v_call: TRBV6-5; j_call: TRBJ2-5; cdr3_nt: TGTGCCAGCAGTTACTCGATGGCAGGGGGCTTCGAGACCCAGTACTTC; cdr3_aa: CASSYSMAGGFETQYF
d_call: -; clone_size: many; v_call: TRBV20-1; j_call: TRBJ2-3; cdr3_nt: TGCAGTGCTAGAGGGTCCGCTAGCACAGATACGCAGTATTTT; cdr3_aa: CSARGSASTDTQYF
d_call: TRBD1; clone_size: -; v_call: TRBV9; j_call: TRBJ1-6; cdr3_nt: TGTGCCAGCGCCAGGACAGGGGCTAATTCACCCCTCCACTTT; cdr3_aa: CASARTGANSPLHF
d_call: -; clone_size: -; v_call: TRBV27; j_call: TRBJ2-7; cdr3_nt: TGTGCCAGCAGTTCATCCGAAAACCTCTACGAGCAGTACTTC; cdr3_aa: CASSSSENLYEQYF
d_call: TRBD1; clone_size: many; v_call: TRBV30; j_call: TRBJ1-6; cdr3_nt: TGTGCCCGCGGGACAGATCAATCACCCCTCCACTTT; cdr3_aa: CARGTDQSPLHF
d_call: -; clone_size: -; v_call: TRBV24-1; j_call: TRBJ2-1; cdr3_nt: TGTGCCACCAGTGATTGGGGGAGGACATACAATGAGCAGTTCTTC; cdr3_aa: CATSDWGRTYNEQFF
d_call: -; clone_size: many; v_call: TRBV9; j_call: TRBJ1-4; cdr3_nt: TGTGCCAGCAGCGTAGGGGCTTTGGGGTTGAAGGGTGAAAAACTGTTTTTT; cdr3_aa: CASSVGALGLKGEKLFF
d_call: TRBD2; clone_size: -; v_call: TRBV5-1; j_call: TRBJ2-1; cdr3_nt: TGCGCCAGCAGCTTGGGACTAGCGACCTACAATGAGCAGTTCTTC; cdr3_aa: CASSLGLATYNEQFF
d_call: -; clone_size: many; v_call: TRBV12-5; j_call: TRBJ1-6; cdr3_nt: TGTGCTAGTGGTTCCCAGGTCGGGTCACCCCTCCACTTT; cdr3_aa: CASGSQVGSPLHF
d_call: -; clone_size: many; v_call: TRBV20-1; j_call: TRBJ2-5; cdr3_nt: TGCAGTGCTAGAAGGGGGGGGCAAGAGACCCAGTACTTC; cdr3_aa: CSARRGGQETQYF
d_call: TRBD2; clone_size: many; v_call: TRBV20-1; j_call: TRBJ2-1; cdr3_nt: TGCAGTGCTCCGGAGGGAGGGACTAGCGGGAGGTGGTATAAAAACAATGAGCAGTTCTTC; cdr3_aa: CSAPEGGTSGRWYKNNEQFF
d_call: -; clone_size: many; v_call: TRBV12-3/TRBV12-4; j_call: TRBJ2-3; cdr3_nt: TGTGCCAGCAGAGGTACTAGCCGGATGAGAACAGATACGCAGTATTTT; cdr3_aa: CASRGTSRMRTDTQYF
d_call: TRBD1; clone_size: many; v_call: TRBV5-1; j_call: TRBJ1-4; cdr3_nt: TGCGCCAGCAGCTTCAGGGGGGGGGTAAAGGAAAAACTGTTTTTT; cdr3_aa: CASSFRGGVKEKLFF
d_call: TRBD2; clone_size: many; v_call: TRBV7-2; j_call: TRBJ2-7; cdr3_nt: TGTGCCAGCAGCTCTTACCTACTAGCGGGAGGGCGGGAGCAGTACTTC; cdr3_aa: CASSSYLLAGGREQYF
d_call: -; clone_size: many; v_call: TRBV20-1; j_call: TRBJ2-1; cdr3_nt: TGCAGTGCTAGAGAGGTGGGGCTCTACAATGAGCAGTTCTTC; cdr3_aa: CSAREVGLYNEQFF
d_call: TRBD2; clone_size: once; v_call: TRBV10-1; j_call: TRBJ2-1; cdr3_nt: TGCGCCAGCAGTGTGGGACTAGCGGGTTACAATGAGCAGTTCTTC; cdr3_aa: CASSVGLAGYNEQFF
d_call: -; clone_size: -; v_call: TRBV30; j_call: TRBJ1-5; cdr3_nt: TGTGCCTGGAGCATAGGGGGGGCTCTAAGCAATCAGCCCCAGCATTTT; cdr3_aa: CAWSIGGALSNQPQHF
d_call: -; clone_size: -; v_call: TRBV7-2; j_call: TRBJ2-5; cdr3_nt: TGTGCCAGCAGCTTAGCCGGGTTGGGCCAAGAGACCCAGCACTTC; cdr3_aa: CASSLAGLGQETQHF
d_call: -; clone_size: many; v_call: TRBV5-6; j_call: TRBJ2-1; cdr3_nt: TGTGCCAGCAGCTTAGGTGTCTTGGAATACAATGAGCAGTTCTTC; cdr3_aa: CASSLGVLEYNEQFF
d_call: -; clone_size: many; v_call: TRBV5-1; j_call: TRBJ1-2; cdr3_nt: TGCGCCAGCAGCTTGGTTGACGGGTTCGGCTACACCTTC; cdr3_aa: CASSLVDGFGYTF
d_call: TRBD2; clone_size: few; v_call: TRBV18; j_call: TRBJ2-7; cdr3_nt: TGTGCCAGCTCACCTTTTGAGGGACTAGCAAGCTCCTACGAGCAGTACTTC; cdr3_aa: CASSPFEGLASSYEQYF
d_call: -; clone_size: many; v_call: TRBV5-1; j_call: TRBJ1-2; cdr3_nt: TGCGCCAGCAGCTTAGGTCGGGTGTCGACAGGCAACTATGGCTACACCTTC; cdr3_aa: CASSLGRVSTGNYGYTF
d_call: -; clone_size: many; v_call: TRBV12-3/TRBV12-4; j_call: TRBJ2-1; cdr3_nt: TGTGCCAGCAGTTTTTGGGGCAATGAGCAGTTCTTC; cdr3_aa: CASSFWGNEQFF
d_call: -; clone_size: once; v_call: TRBV7-2; j_call: TRBJ2-5; cdr3_nt: TGTGCCAGCAGCCCTGTGGGGGGTTACGGGCGCCAAGAGACCCAGTACTTC; cdr3_aa: CASSPVGGYGRQETQYF
d_call: -; clone_size: -; v_call: TRBV20-1; j_call: TRBJ2-3; cdr3_nt: TGCAGTGCTAGAACCCACGTGCTACTTACAGATACGCAGTATTTT; cdr3_aa: CSARTHVLLTDTQYF
d_call: -; clone_size: -; v_call: TRBV2; j_call: TRBJ2-7; cdr3_nt: TGTGCCAGCAGTGCTAGTAACGACAACTACGAGCAGTACTTC; cdr3_aa: CASSASNDNYEQYF
d_call: TRBD1; clone_size: many; v_call: TRBV6-5; j_call: TRBJ1-6; cdr3_nt: TGTGCCAGCACTCCGGGACAGGGAACTTCACCCCTCCACTTT; cdr3_aa: CASTPGQGTSPLHF
d_call: -; clone_size: -; v_call: TRBV11-2; j_call: TRBJ1-4; cdr3_nt: TGTGCCAGCTTCGGGCCGAACTCTGGAAAACTGTTTTTT; cdr3_aa: CASFGPNSGKLFF
d_call: TRBD2; clone_size: many; v_call: TRBV9; j_call: TRBJ2-1; cdr3_nt: TGTGCCAGCAGCCCGCAGACTAGCGGGAGAAACAATGAGCAGTTCTTC; cdr3_aa: CASSPQTSGRNNEQFF
d_call: -; clone_size: many; v_call: TRBV7-8; j_call: TRBJ1-5; cdr3_nt: TGTGCCAGCAGCTTAGTATTGGGTGGCAATCAGCCCCAGCATTTT; cdr3_aa: CASSLVLGGNQPQHF
d_call: TRBD2; clone_size: -; v_call: TRBV27; j_call: TRBJ2-5; cdr3_nt: TGTGCCAGCAGCCATGCGGGAGTGGCTGAGACCCAGTACTTC; cdr3_aa: CASSHAGVAETQYF
d_call: -; clone_size: many; v_call: TRBV5-1; j_call: TRBJ2-1; cdr3_nt: TGCGCCAGCAGCCGTAGCGGAAAACTTAGCAATGAGCAGTTCTTC; cdr3_aa: CASSRSGKLSNEQFF
d_call: TRBD1; clone_size: many; v_call: TRBV9; j_call: TRBJ2-6; cdr3_nt: TGTGCCAGCAGCCCTCAGACAGGGGGCGCTCCCACTGGGGCCAACGTCCTGACTTTC; cdr3_aa: CASSPQTGGAPTGANVLTF
d_call: -; clone_size: many; v_call: TRBV12-3/TRBV12-4; j_call: TRBJ2-5; cdr3_nt: TGTGCCAGCAGTTCTTCAACTAGCCGGGGAGAGACCCAGTACTTC; cdr3_aa: CASSSSTSRGETQYF
d_call: -; clone_size: -; v_call: TRBV12-3/TRBV12-4; j_call: TRBJ2-5; cdr3_nt: TGTGCCAGCAGTTTTACCCAGGGCGGTAAGAAGACCCAGTACTTC; cdr3_aa: CASSFTQGGKKTQYF
d_call: -; clone_size: many; v_call: TRBV5-1; j_call: TRBJ2-7; cdr3_nt: TGCGCCAGCAGCTTGGCCTGGACAGAAGGCGAGCAGTACTTC; cdr3_aa: CASSLAWTEGEQYF
d_call: -; clone_size: many; v_call: TRBV20-1; j_call: TRBJ2-1; cdr3_nt: TGCAGTGCAGAGATCCCGGGACTTGACAATGAGCAGTTCTTC; cdr3_aa: CSAEIPGLDNEQFF
d_call: -; clone_size: many; v_call: TRBV24-1; j_call: TRBJ2-1; cdr3_nt: TGTGCCACCAGTGCGGCTAGCCTATACAATGAGCAGTTCTTC; cdr3_aa: CATSAASLYNEQFF
d_call: -; clone_size: many; v_call: TRBV20-1; j_call: TRBJ1-6; cdr3_nt: TGCAGTGCTCTCGGGGGGGGTTCACCCCTCCACTTT; cdr3_aa: CSALGGGSPLHF
d_call: TRBD2; clone_size: many; v_call: TRBV4-3; j_call: TRBJ2-3; cdr3_nt: TGCGCCAGCAGCCGTGTTGTGGGAGGGCCCCCAGATACGCAGTATTTT; cdr3_aa: CASSRVVGGPPDTQYF
d_call: -; clone_size: many; v_call: TRBV5-4; j_call: TRBJ1-5; cdr3_nt: TGTGCCAGCAGCGCGGCGGGGATTGGACCCCAGCATTTT; cdr3_aa: CASSAAGIGPQHF
d_call: TRBD2; clone_size: few; v_call: TRBV12-3/TRBV12-4; j_call: TRBJ2-2; cdr3_nt: TGTGCCAGCAGTTCGCACGGCACGGGACTAGCGGGGATGAGGGGCACCGGGGAGCTGTTTTTT; cdr3_aa: CASSSHGTGLAGMRGTGELFF
d_call: -; clone_size: many; v_call: TRBV11-2; j_call: TRBJ1-3; cdr3_nt: TGTGCCAGCAGCTTTGTCTCCGGCAGGCTCTCTGGAAACACCATATATTTT; cdr3_aa: CASSFVSGRLSGNTIYF
d_call: -; clone_size: -; v_call: TRBV20-1; j_call: TRBJ2-5; cdr3_nt: TGCAGTGCTATTGGCGGGACACAAGAGACCCAGTACTTC; cdr3_aa: CSAIGGTQETQYF
d_call: -; clone_size: medium-sized; v_call: TRBV14; j_call: TRBJ1-6; cdr3_nt: TGTGCCAGCAGCGCCGGGCTAGGGAGGTCCCTCCACTTT; cdr3_aa: CASSAGLGRSLHF
d_call: -; clone_size: once; v_call: TRBV7-3; j_call: TRBJ1-2; cdr3_nt: TGTGCCAGCAGCCTAACAGGGGGCTACACCTTC; cdr3_aa: CASSLTGGYTF
d_call: TRBD2; clone_size: many; v_call: TRBV12-3/TRBV12-4; j_call: TRBJ2-2; cdr3_nt: TGTGCCAGCAGTTCAAGCGGGAGGGCCACAGGGGAGCTGTTTTTT; cdr3_aa: CASSSSGRATGELFF
d_call: TRBD2; clone_size: -; v_call: TRBV19; j_call: TRBJ2-2; cdr3_nt: TGTGCCAGTAATCCCGGGGGGGGGGTAGCCGGGGAGCTGTTTTTT; cdr3_aa: CASNPGGGVAGELFF
d_call: -; clone_size: few; v_call: TRBV27; j_call: TRBJ2-1; cdr3_nt: TGTGCCAGCTCTCATGGGGGTGGCAATGAGCAGTTCTTC; cdr3_aa: CASSHGGGNEQFF
d_call: TRBD2; clone_size: many; v_call: TRBV4-3; j_call: TRBJ2-3; cdr3_nt: TGCGCCAGCAGCCACGTAGCGGGAGGGACAGATACGCAGTATTTT; cdr3_aa: CASSHVAGGTDTQYF
d_call: TRBD2; clone_size: -; v_call: TRBV9; j_call: TRBJ2-5; cdr3_nt: TGTGCCAGCAGCGTAGGTATCGGGGGGACTAGCGGGTTCCAAGAGACCCAGTACTTC; cdr3_aa: CASSVGIGGTSGFQETQYF